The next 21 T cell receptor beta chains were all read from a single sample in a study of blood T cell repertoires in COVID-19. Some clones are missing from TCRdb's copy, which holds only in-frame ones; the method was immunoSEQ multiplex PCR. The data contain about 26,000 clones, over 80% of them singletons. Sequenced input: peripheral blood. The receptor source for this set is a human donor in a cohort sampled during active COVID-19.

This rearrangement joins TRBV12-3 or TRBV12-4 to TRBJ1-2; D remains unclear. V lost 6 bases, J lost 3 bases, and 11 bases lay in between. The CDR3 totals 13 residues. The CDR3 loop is CASRTLSDYGYTF. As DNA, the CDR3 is TGTGCCAGCAGGACTCTATCAGACTATGGCTACACCTTC.

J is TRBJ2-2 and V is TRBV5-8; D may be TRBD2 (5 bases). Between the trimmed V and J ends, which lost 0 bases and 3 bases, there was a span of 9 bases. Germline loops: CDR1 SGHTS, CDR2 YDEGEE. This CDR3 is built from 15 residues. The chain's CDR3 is CASSLVGVDTGELFF. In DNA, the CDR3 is TGTGCCAGCAGCTTGGTGGGAGTTGACACCGGGGAGCTGTTTTTT.

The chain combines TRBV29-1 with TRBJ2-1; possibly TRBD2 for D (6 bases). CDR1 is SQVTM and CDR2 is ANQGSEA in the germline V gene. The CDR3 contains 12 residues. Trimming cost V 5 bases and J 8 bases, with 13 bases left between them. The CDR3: CSVPGLSHEQFF. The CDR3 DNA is TGCAGCGTTCCGGGACTGTCCCATGAGCAGTTCTTC.

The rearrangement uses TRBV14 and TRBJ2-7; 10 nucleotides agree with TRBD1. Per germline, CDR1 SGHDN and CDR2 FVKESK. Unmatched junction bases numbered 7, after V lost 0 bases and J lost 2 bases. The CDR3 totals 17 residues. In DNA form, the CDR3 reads TGTGCCAGCAGCCAAGATCTGGGACAGGGGTTTACCTACGAGCAGTACTTC. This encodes CASSQDLGQGFTYEQYF.

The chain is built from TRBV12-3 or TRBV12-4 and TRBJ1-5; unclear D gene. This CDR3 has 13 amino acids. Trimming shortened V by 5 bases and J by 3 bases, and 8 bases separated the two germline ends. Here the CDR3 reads CASSEAYNQPQHF. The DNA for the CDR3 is TGTGCCAGCAGTGAGGCGTACAATCAGCCCCAGCATTTT.

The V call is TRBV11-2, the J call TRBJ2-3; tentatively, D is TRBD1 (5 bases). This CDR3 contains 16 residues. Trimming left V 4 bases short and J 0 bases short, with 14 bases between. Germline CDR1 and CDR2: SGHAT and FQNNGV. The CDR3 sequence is CASSSLSRASTDTQYF. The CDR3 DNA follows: TGTGCCAGCAGCTCCCTAAGCAGGGCCAGCACAGATACGCAGTATTTT.

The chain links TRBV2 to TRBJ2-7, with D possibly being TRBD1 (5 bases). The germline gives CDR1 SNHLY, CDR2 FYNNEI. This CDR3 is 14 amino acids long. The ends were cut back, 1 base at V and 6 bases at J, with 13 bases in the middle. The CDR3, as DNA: TGTGCCAGCAGTGAAGGTGTCAGGGTTTCCGAGCAGTACTTC. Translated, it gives CASSEGVRVSEQYF. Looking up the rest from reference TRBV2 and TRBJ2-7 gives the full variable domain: EPEVTQTPSHQVTQMGQEVILRCVPISNHLYFYWYRQILGQKVEFLVSFYNNEISEKSEIFDDQFSVERPDGSNFTLKIRSTKLEDSAMYFCASSEGVRVSEQYFGPGTRLTVT.

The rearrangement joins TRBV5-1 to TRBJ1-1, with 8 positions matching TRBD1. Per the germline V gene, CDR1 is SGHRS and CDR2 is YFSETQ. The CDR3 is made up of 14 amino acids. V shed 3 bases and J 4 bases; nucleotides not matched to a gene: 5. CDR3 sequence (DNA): TGCGCCAGCAGCTCCCAGGGGGCCGGCACTGAAGCTTTCTTT. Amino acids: CASSSQGAGTEAFF.

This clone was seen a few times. The CDR3 region is CASSLVLTGGYAGANVLTF. CDR3 nucleotides: TGTGCCAGCAGCTTAGTGCTAACGGGGGGGTATGCTGGGGCCAACGTCCTGACTTTC. The chain has TRBV7-2 and TRBJ2-6; 8 bases are a match to TRBD2. Losses at the gene ends were 1 base for V and 2 bases for J; bases not matched to a gene: 10. CDR3 length: 19 amino acids. Germline V lookup: CDR1 SGHTA, CDR2 FQGNSA.

In DNA, the CDR3 is TGTGCCAGCAGTGACCGGCGGGATAGCTCCTACGAGCAGTACGTC. As protein: CASSDRRDSSYEQYV. The chain employs TRBV6-1 and TRBJ2-7; D is perhaps TRBD2 (6 bases). V lost 3 bases and J 0 bases, leaving 12 bases between the germline ends. Germline CDR1 MNHNS, CDR2 SASEGT. The CDR3 consists of 15 residues.

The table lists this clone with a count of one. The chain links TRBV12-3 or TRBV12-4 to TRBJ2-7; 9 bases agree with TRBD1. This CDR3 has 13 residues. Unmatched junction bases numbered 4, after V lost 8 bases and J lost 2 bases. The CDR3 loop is CASGDRGTYEQYF. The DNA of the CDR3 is TGTGCCAGCGGAGACAGGGGGACCTACGAGCAGTACTTC.

The CDR3 spells CASSQSFAGRLNIQYF. The CDR3 coding sequence is TGCGCCAGCAGTCAATCCTTTGCGGGACGCCTAAACATTCAGTACTTC. This chain joins TRBV23-1 and TRBJ2-4, with D tentatively TRBD2 (6 bases). TRBV23-1 is filed as an ORF, its function uncertain. The CDR3 has 16 residues. With 0 bases removed from V and 6 bases from J, the gap between germline ends came to 15 bases.

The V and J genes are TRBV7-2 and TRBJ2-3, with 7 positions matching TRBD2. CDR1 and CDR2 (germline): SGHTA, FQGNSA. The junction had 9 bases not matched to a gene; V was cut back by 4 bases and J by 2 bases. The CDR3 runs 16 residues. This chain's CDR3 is CASSSPAGRVTDTQYF. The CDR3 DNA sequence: TGTGCCAGCAGCTCCCCAGCGGGGAGGGTCACAGATACGCAGTATTTT.

DNA of the CDR3: TGTGCCAGCAGCTTGGCAGGGGATGGTGGAAACACCATATATTTT. It codes for CASSLAGDGGNTIYF. V usage is TRBV11-2 and J usage is TRBJ1-3, with D maybe TRBD1 (6 bases). CDR1 is SGHAT and CDR2 is FQNNGV in the germline V gene. The V gene lost 3 bases and the J gene lost 3 bases, with 12 bases spanning the gap. CDR3 length equals 15 residues.

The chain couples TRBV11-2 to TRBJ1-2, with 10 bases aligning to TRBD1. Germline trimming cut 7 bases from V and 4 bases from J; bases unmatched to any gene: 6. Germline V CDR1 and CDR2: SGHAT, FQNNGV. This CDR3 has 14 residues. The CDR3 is CASNAGTGVYGYTF. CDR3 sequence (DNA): TGTGCCAGCAACGCCGGGACAGGGGTCTATGGCTACACCTTC.

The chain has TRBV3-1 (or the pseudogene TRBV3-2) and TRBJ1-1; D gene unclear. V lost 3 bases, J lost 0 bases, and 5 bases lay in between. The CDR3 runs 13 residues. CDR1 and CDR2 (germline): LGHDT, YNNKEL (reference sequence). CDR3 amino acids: CASSHDLNTEAFF. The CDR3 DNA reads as TGTGCCAGCAGCCACGACTTGAACACTGAAGCTTTCTTT.

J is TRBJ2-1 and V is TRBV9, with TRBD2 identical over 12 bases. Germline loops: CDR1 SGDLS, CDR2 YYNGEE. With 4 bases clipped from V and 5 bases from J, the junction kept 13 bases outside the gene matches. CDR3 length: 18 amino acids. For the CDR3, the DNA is TGTGCCAGCAGCAGAGGGCTAGCGGGGGGGGCAGGGAACAATGAGCAGTTCTTC. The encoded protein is CASSRGLAGGAGNNEQFF.

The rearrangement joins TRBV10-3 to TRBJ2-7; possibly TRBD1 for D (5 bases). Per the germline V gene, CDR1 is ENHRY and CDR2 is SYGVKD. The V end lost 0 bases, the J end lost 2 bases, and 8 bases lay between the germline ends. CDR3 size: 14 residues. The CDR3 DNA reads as TGTGCCATCAGTGAGTCCGACAGTACCTACGAGCAGTACTTC. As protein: CAISESDSTYEQYF.

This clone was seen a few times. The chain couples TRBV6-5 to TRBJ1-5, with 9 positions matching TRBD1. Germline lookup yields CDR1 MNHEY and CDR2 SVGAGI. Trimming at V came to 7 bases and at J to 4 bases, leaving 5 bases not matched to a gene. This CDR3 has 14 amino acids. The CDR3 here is CASNYDRGNQPQHF. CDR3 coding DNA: TGTGCCAGCAACTATGACAGGGGGAATCAGCCCCAGCATTTT.

The CDR3 DNA reads as TGCGCCAGCAGCTTGGAAGGCGGGATGAACACTGAAGCTTTCTTT. Translated, it gives CASSLEGGMNTEAFF. The rearrangement uses TRBV5-1 and TRBJ1-1; no firm D call. The CDR3 has 15 amino acids. Per the germline V gene, CDR1 is SGHRS and CDR2 is YFSETQ. Trimming cost V 0 bases and J 0 bases, with 9 bases left between them.

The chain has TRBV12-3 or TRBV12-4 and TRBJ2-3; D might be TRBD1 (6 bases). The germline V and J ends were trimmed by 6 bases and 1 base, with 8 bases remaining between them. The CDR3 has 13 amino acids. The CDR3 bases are TGTGCCAGCAGGCGACAGGGCACAGATACGCAGTATTTT. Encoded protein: CASRRQGTDTQYF.